This T cell receptor beta chain was captured in a study of CD8 T cells in Susac syndrome. CDR1 GTSNPN and CDR2 SVGIG come from the germline V gene (reference sequence). Trimming removed 5 bases from V and 8 bases from J, with 18 bases in between. The CDR3 has 13 residues. With random hexamers, reverse transcription was performed on about 0.45 to 1 ug of RNA. TCR beta CDR3 was amplified by immunoSEQ covering 54 Vbeta and 13 Jbeta. TCRdb analysed the immunoSEQ multiplex PCR reads with MiXCR anew, one entry per CDR3 protein. The sample lists nearly 200,000 distinct CDR3 sequences, roughly 96% occurring once. While CD8+ and CD4+ T cells were isolated negatively, TEMRA cells were enriched by FACS. This clonotype was observed once.

This TCR was recovered from a human donor with multiple sclerosis. The chain is built from TRBV30 and TRBJ1-2; D is possibly TRBD1 (5 bases). Sample: CD4+ T cells from PBMCs. The CDR3 sequence is CAWDGTGSRGYTF. The CDR3 region has the DNA TGTGCCTGGGACGGGACCGGGTCTCGCGGCTACACCTTC.